The next 29 T cell receptor beta chains were all read from a single sample in a study of OX40 agonist ivuxolimab in advanced cancers. Some clones are missing from TCRdb's copy, which holds only in-frame ones; the method was immunoSEQ multiplex PCR. The table lists 100,000 or so clones, 70% to 90% of them singletons. This sample comprised CD4+ or CD8+ T cells sorted from blood, obtained in a trial of the OX40 agonist ivuxolimab. The receptors here all came from an adult with an advanced solid tumor such as melanoma, head and neck, liver or kidney cancer.

The chain uses TRBV19 and TRBJ1-1; D gene ambiguous. The ends were cut back, 10 bases at V and 2 bases at J, with 2 bases in the middle. The CDR3 extends over 9 amino acids. Germline CDR1 is LNHDA and CDR2 is SQIVND (reference sequence). DNA for the CDR3: TGTGCCAATAACACTGAAGCTTTCTTT. Translated, it gives CANNTEAFF.

The rearrangement links TRBV21-1 to TRBJ2-7; the table names TRBD2, a call not compared with the DNA. TRBV21-1 is recorded as a pseudogene. The CDR3 has 16 residues. The CDR3 coding sequence is TGTGCCAGCAGCCTCGCAGCGGGGATCACGCCGAGGGAGCAGTACTTC. As protein: CASSLAAGITPREQYF.

The chain combines TRBV6-6 with TRBJ1-5; TRBD1 agrees at 7 bases. Losses at the gene ends were 6 bases for V and 4 bases for J; bases not matched to a gene: 9. Germline lookup yields CDR1 MNHNY and CDR2 SVGAGI (reference sequence). The CDR3 has 15 residues. In DNA, the CDR3 is TGTGCCAGCAGCTTGGGGACAGTGAATAATCAGCCCCAGCATTTT. Protein product: CASSLGTVNNQPQHF.

The gene calls are TRBV5-1 and TRBJ2-7; 7 positions agree with TRBD1. Germline V gene data show CDR1 as SGHRS and CDR2 as YFSETQ. V lost 0 bases and J lost 5; bases outside the gene matches: 5. CDR3 length: 14 residues. The CDR3 sequence is CASSLDGQEDEQYF. As DNA, the CDR3 is TGCGCCAGCAGCTTGGATGGACAGGAGGACGAGCAGTACTTC.

This chain uses TRBV11-3 with TRBJ2-7, with TRBD1 identical over 7 bases. Germline loops: CDR1 SGHNT, CDR2 YENEEA. The CDR3 runs 13 residues. Unmatched junction bases numbered 8, after V lost 5 bases and J lost 7 bases. CDR3 sequence reads: CASSVQGGGEQYV. In DNA form, the CDR3 reads TGTGCCAGCAGCGTCCAAGGGGGCGGGGAGCAGTACGTC.

The chain is built from TRBV6-5 and TRBJ1-3, with D tentatively TRBD1 (6 bases). The V end was cut by 0 bases, the J end by 4 bases, with 10 bases between. The CDR3 runs 15 residues. The germline V gene has CDR1 MNHEY and CDR2 SVGAGI. Here the CDR3 reads CASSYSGTRGNTIYF. The CDR3 nucleotides are TGTGCCAGCAGTTACTCGGGGACAAGGGGAAACACCATATATTTT.

The chain couples TRBV28 to TRBJ2-7; 9 bases fit TRBD2. Germline loops: CDR1 MDHEN, CDR2 SYDVKM. CDR3 length: 18 amino acids. V dropped 6 bases and J dropped 3; count of bases not matched to a gene: 18. The CDR3 is CASRPGAFFAGGLYEQYF. The CDR3 DNA is TGTGCCAGCAGGCCCGGGGCGTTTTTTGCGGGAGGGCTCTACGAGCAGTACTTC. Full variable domain (outside the CDR3, taken from reference TRBV28 and TRBJ2-7): DVKVTQSSRYLVKRTGEKVFLECVQDMDHENMFWYRQDPGLGLRLIYFSYDVKMKEKGDIPEGYSVSREKKERFSLILESASTNQTSMYLCASRPGAFFAGGLYEQYFGPGTRLTVT.

V usage is TRBV18 and J usage is TRBJ2-3; D ambiguous. The V gene's germline CDR1 is KGHSH and CDR2 LQKENI. The CDR3 length is 13 residues. Trimming left V 2 bases short and J 4 bases short, with 7 bases between. CDR3 loop: CASSPTGPDTQYF. In nucleotides, the CDR3 is TGTGCCAGCTCACCAACCGGACCAGATACGCAGTATTTT.

The genes are TRBV27 and TRBJ2-3; D gene uncertain. The CDR3 consists of 13 residues. V was cut by 7 bases and J by 2 bases, with 10 bases left in between. CDR1 and CDR2 (germline): MNHEY, SMNVEV (reference sequence). The CDR3 bases are TGTGCCAGCATGCATTGGGACACAGATACGCAGTATTTT. This gives the protein CASMHWDTDTQYF.

In DNA form, the CDR3 reads TGCGCCAGCAGCCAAGTACTGGGAGTAGAGACCCAGTACTTC. Translated, it gives CASSQVLGVETQYF. The chain recombines TRBV4-1 with TRBJ2-5; weak D call: TRBD2 (5 bases). The V gene's germline CDR1 is MGHRA and CDR2 YSYEKL. V was pared by 1 base and J by 4 bases, with 10 bases between. The CDR3 covers 14 residues.

V usage is TRBV10-3 and J usage is TRBJ1-1; TRBD1 might be the D (5 bases). Trimming left V 10 bases short and J 3 bases short, with 15 bases between. The germline V gene encodes CDR1 ENHRY and CDR2 SYGVKD. CDR3 length: 13 amino acids. The CDR3 sequence: CASRTDSDTEAFF. The DNA of the CDR3 is TGTGCCAGTCGGACCGACAGCGACACTGAAGCTTTCTTT.

This clone was detected only a few times. The chain links TRBV11-2 to TRBJ2-2; D possibly uses TRBD1 or TRBD2 (6 bases each). Deletions cut 3 bases from V and 6 bases from J, with 17 bases between. Germline CDR1 reads SGHAT; CDR2 reads FQNNGV. This CDR3 is 16 amino acids long. CDR3: CASSFQGGSVSGELFF. CDR3 nucleotide sequence: TGTGCCAGCAGCTTCCAAGGGGGGAGTGTGTCCGGGGAGCTGTTTTTT. Complete variable domain (other parts from reference TRBV11-2 and TRBJ2-2): EAGVAQSPRYKIIEKRQSVAFWCNPISGHATLYWYQQILGQGPKLLIQFQNNGVVDDSQLPKDRFSAERLKGVDSTLKIQPAKLEDSAVYLCASSFQGGSVSGELFFGEGSRLTVL.

The chain combines TRBV27 with TRBJ2-2, with a weak D call TRBD1 (6 bases). The CDR3 covers 17 residues. CDR1 is MNHEY, CDR2 SMNVEV, per germline (reference sequence). V dropped 5 bases and J dropped 1 base, with 17 bases sitting between them. This CDR3 is CASSEPTGFENTGELFF. CDR3 in DNA: TGTGCCAGCAGTGAGCCGACAGGCTTCGAGAACACCGGGGAGCTGTTTTTT.

The chain recombines TRBV4-1 with TRBJ1-5, with a weak D call TRBD1 (5 bases). This CDR3 is built from 15 residues. The germline CDR1 and CDR2 sequences are MGHRA and YSYEKL. V was shortened by 0 bases and J by 5 bases, with 11 bases between the two germline ends. CDR3 nucleotide sequence: TGCGCCAGCAGCCAAGAAGGAGGGGTGGATCAGCCCCAGCATTTT. It is translated as CASSQEGGVDQPQHF.

The rearrangement uses TRBV5-8 and TRBJ1-5, with 9 bases that match TRBD1. The CDR3 sequence is 13 residues long. Germline assignment: CDR1 SGHTS and CDR2 YDEGEE. The V segment lost 5 bases and the J segment 9 bases; nucleotides outside the gene matches: 6. DNA for the CDR3: TGTGCCAGCAGTTGGGACAGGGAGGGGCCCCAGCATTTT. Residues: CASSWDREGPQHF.

The chain couples TRBV10-3 to TRBJ1-1, with TRBD1 identical over 7 bases. Unmatched junction bases numbered 9, after V lost 6 bases and J lost 5 bases. Germline CDR1 reads ENHRY; CDR2 reads SYGVKD. The CDR3 spans 14 residues. CDR3 protein: CAISRGQATTEAFF. In nucleotides, the CDR3 is TGTGCCATCAGCCGCGGACAGGCAACGACTGAAGCTTTCTTT.

The gene calls are TRBV7-2 and TRBJ2-5; TRBD2 matches 9 bases. CDR1 is SGHTA, CDR2 FQGNSA, per germline. This CDR3 is 15 amino acids long. V was pared by 2 bases and J by 2 bases, with 3 bases of the junction left unmatched. This CDR3 is CASSLRLAAQETQYF. CDR3 DNA: TGTGCCAGCAGCTTACGACTAGCGGCTCAAGAGACCCAGTACTTC. The entire variable domain, with the rest obtained from reference TRBV7-2 and TRBJ2-5, is as follows: GAGVSQSPSNKVTEKGKDVELRCDPISGHTALYWYRQSLGQGLEFLIYFQGNSAPDKSGLPSDRFSAERTGGSVSTLTIQRTQQEDSAVYLCASSLRLAAQETQYFGPGTRLLVL.

This clone was seen more than once but under ten times. The rearrangement links TRBV15 to TRBJ2-2; no clear D gene. Germline V gives CDR1 LNHNV, CDR2 YYDKDF (reference sequence). This CDR3 spans 16 amino acids. Trimming shortened V by 3 bases and J by 4 bases, and 15 bases separated the two germline ends. The CDR3 protein is CATSRPPGTGTGELFF. The CDR3 bases are TGTGCCACCAGCAGGCCCCCGGGTACGGGCACCGGGGAGCTGTTTTTT.

The V call is TRBV7-9, the J call TRBJ1-1; D remains ambiguous. The CDR3 is 14 residues long. Trimming shortened V by 4 bases and J by 1 base, and 10 bases separated the two germline ends. CDR1 and CDR2 (germline): SEHNR, FQNEAQ (reference sequence). The CDR3 sequence: CASSYLGENTEAFF. CDR3 DNA sequence: TGTGCCAGCAGCTACCTTGGTGAGAACACTGAAGCTTTCTTT.

This clone is a singleton in its sample. V gene TRBV14 combines with J gene TRBJ2-5; no clear D gene. From germline, CDR1 is SGHDN and CDR2 FVKESK. V shed 6 bases and J shed 2 bases, with 16 bases lying between them. CDR3 length equals 15 residues. The CDR3 DNA reads TGTGCCAGCAGTGGCCGTCACAGAGGACAAGAGACCCAGTACTTC. Translating it yields CASSGRHRGQETQYF.

This clone was detected once. V and J are TRBV6-6 and TRBJ2-5; D unclear. The CDR3 is 14 residues long. Germline V gene sequence: CDR1 MNHNY, CDR2 SVGAGI (reference sequence). V gave up 7 bases and J gave up 4 bases, with 16 bases separating them. For the CDR3, the DNA is TGTGCCAGCATGCGTCCGGGTCCGGCAGAGACCCAGTACTTC. It codes for CASMRPGPAETQYF.

V is TRBV5-1 and J is TRBJ2-1; tentatively, D is TRBD2 (5 bases). Trimming pared 1 base from V and 5 bases from J, leaving 13 bases between. Germline loops: CDR1 SGHRS, CDR2 YFSETQ. The CDR3 has 15 residues. The CDR3 bases are TGCGCCAGCAGCTTGATACTTCGGGGAAACAATGAGCAGTTCTTC. Protein: CASSLILRGNNEQFF.

J is TRBJ1-4 and V is TRBV6-1; perhaps TRBD1 as D (6 bases). The germline gives CDR1 MNHNS, CDR2 SASEGT. Trimming cost V 2 bases and J 8 bases, with 15 bases left between them. This CDR3 is 15 amino acids long. CDR3 nucleotide sequence: TGTGCCAGCAGTGAATCCCCAGGGGTGCGGGAAAAACTGTTTTTT. Translating gives CASSESPGVREKLFF.

The rearrangement uses TRBV10-3 and TRBJ2-3; 11 bases are shared with TRBD2. This CDR3 is built from 13 residues. V trimming: 9 bases; J trimming: 5 bases; junction bases outside the gene matches: 4. Germline V gives CDR1 ENHRY, CDR2 SYGVKD. The CDR3 spells CAILAGEGDTQYF. CDR3 in DNA: TGTGCCATACTAGCGGGAGAAGGAGATACGCAGTATTTT.

V usage is TRBV6-1 and J usage is TRBJ2-7; 11 bases match TRBD2. Germline lookup yields CDR1 MNHNS and CDR2 SASEGT. Losses at the gene ends were 7 bases for V and 3 bases for J; bases not matched to a gene: 8. The CDR3 covers 15 residues. The chain's CDR3 is CASTFGGTSGYEQYV. The CDR3 DNA reads as TGTGCCAGCACCTTTGGGGGGACTAGCGGCTACGAGCAGTACGTC.

The chain is built from TRBV15 and TRBJ2-7; the D gene is possibly TRBD1 (8 bases). V was shortened by 2 bases and J by 7 bases, with 24 bases between the two germline ends. The germline CDR1 and CDR2 sequences are LNHNV and YYDKDF (reference sequence). This CDR3 has 17 residues. The CDR3 region has the DNA TGTGCCACCAGCAGATTACCGCAGGGGGCGGGGGCGAAAGAGCAGTACTTC. It codes for CATSRLPQGAGAKEQYF.

This clone was observed a few times. The chain links TRBV19 to TRBJ1-1; 7 bases map to TRBD1. V shed 7 bases, J shed 1 base, and the junction held 6 bases outside the gene matches. CDR1 is LNHDA, CDR2 SQIVND, per germline (reference sequence). This CDR3 has 14 amino acids. In DNA, the CDR3 is TGTGCCAGTACTAGACAGGGTGCGAACACTGAAGCTTTCTTT. This sequence encodes CASTRQGANTEAFF.

The CDR3 nucleotides are TGTGCCAGCTCGGAAACCAAACTAGCGCCTCTTTACGAGCAGTACTTC. Translation: CASSETKLAPLYEQYF. The chain links TRBV11-1 to TRBJ2-7, with 7 bases lining up with TRBD2. Germline loops: CDR1 SGHAT, CDR2 FQDESV (reference sequence). The CDR3 has 16 amino acids. V shed 8 bases, J shed 4 bases, and the junction held 17 bases outside the gene matches.

The chain has TRBV6-1 and TRBJ1-5; D gene unclear. Trimming shortened V by 4 bases and J by 2 bases, and 12 bases separated the two germline ends. The CDR3 is made up of 15 amino acids. CDR1 is MNHNS and CDR2 is SASEGT in the germline V gene. The CDR3 nucleotides read TGTGCCAGCAGTGGGTCGGGGTCGGGCAATCAGCCCCAGCATTTT. Residues: CASSGSGSGNQPQHF.